This T cell receptor beta chain was documented in a study of blood T cell repertoires in COVID-19. Background on the study: Samples came from the United States, Italy and Spain, spanning acute and convalescent COVID-19.

How the authors handled the data: Quantification of nucleated cells was approximated via reference gene primer amplification. Assay: immunoSEQ multiplex PCR; the TCRdb copy retains only in-frame clones and omits some. Clonal size and the V and J genes are those of that table, whereas D and trimming came from the DNA. Of about 150,000 clones in the sample, around 85% are singletons; the top ten hold 2.4%. Trimming shortened V by 0 bases and J by 8 bases, and 16 bases separated the two germline ends. Germline lookup yields CDR1 MNHEY and CDR2 SVGAGI. The CDR3 contains 15 residues. The source is an older woman with acute or convalescent COVID-19. The chain couples TRBV6-5 to TRBJ1-2; D unclear. What was sequenced was peripheral blood. The CDR3 here is CASSYSQGPVGGYTF. In DNA, the CDR3 is TGTGCCAGCAGTTACTCACAAGGCCCCGTCGGGGGCTACACCTTC.